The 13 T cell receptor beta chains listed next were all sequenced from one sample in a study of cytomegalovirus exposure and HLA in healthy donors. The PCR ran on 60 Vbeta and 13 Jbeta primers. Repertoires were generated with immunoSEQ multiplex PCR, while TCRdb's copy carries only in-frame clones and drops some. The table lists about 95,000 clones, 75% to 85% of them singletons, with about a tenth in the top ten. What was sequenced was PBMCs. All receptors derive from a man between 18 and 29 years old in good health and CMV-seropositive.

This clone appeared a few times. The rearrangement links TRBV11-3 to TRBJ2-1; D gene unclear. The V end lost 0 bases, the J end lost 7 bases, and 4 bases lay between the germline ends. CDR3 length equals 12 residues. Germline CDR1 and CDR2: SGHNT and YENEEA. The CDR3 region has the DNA TGTGCCAGCAGCTTAGACAATAATGAGCAGTTCTTC. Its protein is CASSLDNNEQFF.

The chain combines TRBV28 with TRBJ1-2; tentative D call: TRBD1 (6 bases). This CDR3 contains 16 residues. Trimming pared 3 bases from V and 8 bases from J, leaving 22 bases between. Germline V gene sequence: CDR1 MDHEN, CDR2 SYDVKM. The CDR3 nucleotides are TGTGCCAGCAGTTTTATTAACCAGGACAGTTATGTGGGCTACACCTTC. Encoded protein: CASSFINQDSYVGYTF.

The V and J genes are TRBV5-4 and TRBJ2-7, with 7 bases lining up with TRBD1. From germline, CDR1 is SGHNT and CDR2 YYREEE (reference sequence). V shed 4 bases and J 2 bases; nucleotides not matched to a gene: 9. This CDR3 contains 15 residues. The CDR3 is CASSGGQPGAYEQYF. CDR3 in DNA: TGTGCCAGCAGCGGGGGACAGCCCGGAGCCTACGAGCAGTACTTC.

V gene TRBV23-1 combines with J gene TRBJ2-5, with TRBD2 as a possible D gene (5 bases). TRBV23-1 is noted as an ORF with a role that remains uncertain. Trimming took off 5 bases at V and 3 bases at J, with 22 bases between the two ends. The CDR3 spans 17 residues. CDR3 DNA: TGCGCCAGCAGTTATGTTCTGCGGGCAGCAGAAAAAGAGACCCAGTACTTC. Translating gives CASSYVLRAAEKETQYF.

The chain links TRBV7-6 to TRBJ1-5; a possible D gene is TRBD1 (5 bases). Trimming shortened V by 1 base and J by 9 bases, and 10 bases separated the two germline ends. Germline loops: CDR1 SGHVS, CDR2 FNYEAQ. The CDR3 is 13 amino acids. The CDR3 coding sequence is TGTGCCAGCAGCTTAGAGGGGAATGGGCCCCAGCATTTT. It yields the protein CASSLEGNGPQHF.

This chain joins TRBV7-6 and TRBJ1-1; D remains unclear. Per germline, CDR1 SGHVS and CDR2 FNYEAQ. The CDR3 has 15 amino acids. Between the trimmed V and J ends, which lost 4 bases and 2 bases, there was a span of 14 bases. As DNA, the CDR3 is TGTGCCAGCAGCTCCAACTGGGAGCCAAACACTGAAGCTTTCTTT. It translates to CASSSNWEPNTEAFF.

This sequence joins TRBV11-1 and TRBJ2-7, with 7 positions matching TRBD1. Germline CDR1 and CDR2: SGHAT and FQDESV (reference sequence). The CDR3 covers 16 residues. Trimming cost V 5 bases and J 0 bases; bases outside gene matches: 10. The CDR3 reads CASSPNEGQISYEQYF. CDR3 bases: TGTGCCAGCAGCCCAAATGAGGGACAGATCTCCTACGAGCAGTACTTC.

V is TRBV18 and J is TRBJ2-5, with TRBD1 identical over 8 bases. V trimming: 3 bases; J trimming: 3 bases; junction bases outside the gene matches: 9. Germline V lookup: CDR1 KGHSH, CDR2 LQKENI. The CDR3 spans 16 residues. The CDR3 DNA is TGTGCCAGCTCACCGGACAGGGTTCGCTCAAAAGAGACCCAGTACTTC. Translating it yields CASSPDRVRSKETQYF.

DNA of the CDR3: TGTGCCAGTACCGCCCTCCCGGTAGGGGGCAATCAGCCCCAGCATTTT. Protein sequence: CASTALPVGGNQPQHF. The chain couples TRBV19 to TRBJ1-5; D perhaps matches TRBD1 (5 bases). V dropped 7 bases and J dropped 2 bases, with 18 bases sitting between them. The CDR3 extends over 16 amino acids. The germline gives CDR1 LNHDA, CDR2 SQIVND (reference sequence).

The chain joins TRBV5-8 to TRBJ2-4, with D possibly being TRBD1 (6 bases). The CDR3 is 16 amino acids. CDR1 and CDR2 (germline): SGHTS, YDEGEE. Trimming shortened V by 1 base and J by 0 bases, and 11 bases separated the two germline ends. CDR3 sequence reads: CASSLYRALAKNIQYF. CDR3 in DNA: TGTGCCAGCAGCTTGTACAGGGCACTAGCCAAAAACATTCAGTACTTC.

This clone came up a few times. The CDR3 protein is CASSPRQGATEAFF. The CDR3 region has the DNA TGTGCCAGCTCACCTAGACAGGGGGCCACTGAAGCTTTCTTT. This sequence joins TRBV18 and TRBJ1-1; TRBD1 agrees at 10 bases. From germline, CDR1 is KGHSH and CDR2 LQKENI. J gave up 4 bases and V 3 bases, and 2 bases lay outside the gene matches. This CDR3 spans 14 amino acids.

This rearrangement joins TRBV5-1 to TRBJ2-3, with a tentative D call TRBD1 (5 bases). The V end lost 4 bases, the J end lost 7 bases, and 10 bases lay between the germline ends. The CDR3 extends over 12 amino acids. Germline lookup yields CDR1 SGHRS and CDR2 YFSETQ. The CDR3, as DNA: TGCGCCAGCAGCCAGGACATTTATACGCAGTATTTT. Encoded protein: CASSQDIYTQYF.

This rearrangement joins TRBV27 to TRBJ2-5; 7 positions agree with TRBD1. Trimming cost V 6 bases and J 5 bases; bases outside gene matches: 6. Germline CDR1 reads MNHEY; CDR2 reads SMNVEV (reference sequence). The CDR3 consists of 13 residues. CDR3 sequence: CASRLTGVETQYF. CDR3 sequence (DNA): TGTGCCAGCAGATTAACAGGGGTGGAGACCCAGTACTTC.